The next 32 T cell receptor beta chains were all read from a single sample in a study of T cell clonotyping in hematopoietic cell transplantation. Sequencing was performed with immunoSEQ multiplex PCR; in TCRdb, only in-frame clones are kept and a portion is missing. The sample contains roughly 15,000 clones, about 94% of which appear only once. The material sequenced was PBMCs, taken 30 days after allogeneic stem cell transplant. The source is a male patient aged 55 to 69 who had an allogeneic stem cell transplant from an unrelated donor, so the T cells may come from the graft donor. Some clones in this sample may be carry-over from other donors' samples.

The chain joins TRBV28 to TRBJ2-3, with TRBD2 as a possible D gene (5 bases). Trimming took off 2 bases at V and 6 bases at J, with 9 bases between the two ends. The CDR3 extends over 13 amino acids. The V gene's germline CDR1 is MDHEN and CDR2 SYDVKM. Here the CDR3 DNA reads TGTGCCAGCAGTTTAGTGGGCGGGGATACGCAGTATTTT. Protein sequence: CASSLVGGDTQYF. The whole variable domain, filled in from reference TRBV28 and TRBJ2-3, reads DVKVTQSSRYLVKRTGEKVFLECVQDMDHENMFWYRQDPGLGLRLIYFSYDVKMKEKGDIPEGYSVSREKKERFSLILESASTNQTSMYLCASSLVGGDTQYFGPGTRLTVL.

This CDR3 is CASSLGVNTEAFF. The CDR3 nucleotides are TGTGCCAGCAGCTTAGGGGTAAACACTGAAGCTTTCTTT. The V and J genes are TRBV11-2 and TRBJ1-1; no clear D gene. This CDR3 has 13 amino acids. V lost 1 base and J 2 bases, leaving 5 bases between the germline ends. The germline gives CDR1 SGHAT, CDR2 FQNNGV.

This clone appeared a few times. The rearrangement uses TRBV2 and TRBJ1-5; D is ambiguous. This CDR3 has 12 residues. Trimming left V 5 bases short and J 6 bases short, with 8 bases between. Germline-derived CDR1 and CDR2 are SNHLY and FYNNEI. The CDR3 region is CASSRSPQPQHF. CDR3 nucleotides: TGTGCCAGCAGTCGGAGTCCTCAGCCCCAGCATTTT.

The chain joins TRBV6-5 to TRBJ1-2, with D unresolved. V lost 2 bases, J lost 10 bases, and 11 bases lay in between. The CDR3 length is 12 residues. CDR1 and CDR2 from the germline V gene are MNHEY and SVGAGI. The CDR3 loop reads CASSYTDLDYTF. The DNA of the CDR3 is TGTGCCAGCAGTTACACCGACCTGGACTACACCTTC.

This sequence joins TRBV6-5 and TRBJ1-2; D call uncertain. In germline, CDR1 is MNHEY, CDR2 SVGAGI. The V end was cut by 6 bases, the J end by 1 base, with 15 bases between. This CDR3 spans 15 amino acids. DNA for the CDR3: TGTGCCAGCAGCGAAAGGTCCGGGTTTAACTATGGCTACACCTTC. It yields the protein CASSERSGFNYGYTF.

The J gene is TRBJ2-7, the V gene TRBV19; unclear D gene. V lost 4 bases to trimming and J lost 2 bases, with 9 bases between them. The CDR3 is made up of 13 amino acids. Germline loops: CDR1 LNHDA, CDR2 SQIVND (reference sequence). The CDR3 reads CASSTLGAYEQYF. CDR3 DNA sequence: TGTGCCAGTAGTACTCTTGGGGCCTACGAGCAGTACTTC.

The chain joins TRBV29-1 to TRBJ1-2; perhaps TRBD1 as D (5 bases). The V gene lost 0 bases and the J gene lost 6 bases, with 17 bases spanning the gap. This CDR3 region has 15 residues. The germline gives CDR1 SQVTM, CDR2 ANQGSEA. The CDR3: CSVEEGLGGVNGYTF. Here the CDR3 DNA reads TGCAGCGTTGAAGAAGGTCTGGGAGGGGTGAATGGCTACACCTTC. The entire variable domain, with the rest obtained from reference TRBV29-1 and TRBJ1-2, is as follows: SAVISQKPSRDICQRGTSLTIQCQVDSQVTMMFWYRQQPGQSLTLIATANQGSEATYESGFVIDKFPISRPNLTFSTLTVSNMSPEDSSIYLCSVEEGLGGVNGYTFGSGTRLTVV.

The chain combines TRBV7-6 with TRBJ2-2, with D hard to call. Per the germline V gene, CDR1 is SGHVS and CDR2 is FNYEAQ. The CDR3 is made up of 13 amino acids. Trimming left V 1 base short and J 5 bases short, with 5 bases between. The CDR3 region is CASSLGGTGELFF. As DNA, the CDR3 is TGTGCCAGCAGCTTAGGTGGTACCGGGGAGCTGTTTTTT. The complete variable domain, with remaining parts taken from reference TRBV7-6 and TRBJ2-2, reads GAGVSQSPRYKVTKRGQDVALRCDPISGHVSLYWYRQALGQGPEFLTYFNYEAQQDKSGLPNDRFSAERPEGSISTLTIQRTEQRDSAMYRCASSLGGTGELFFGEGSRLTVL.

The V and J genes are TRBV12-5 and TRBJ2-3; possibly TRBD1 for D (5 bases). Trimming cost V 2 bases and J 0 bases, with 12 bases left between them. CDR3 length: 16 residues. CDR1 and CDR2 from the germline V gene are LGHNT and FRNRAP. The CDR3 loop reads CASGLPRQPSTDTQYF. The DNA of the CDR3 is TGTGCTAGTGGTTTGCCCCGACAGCCTAGCACAGATACGCAGTATTTT.

CDR3 loop: CASSQDMGGPYEQYF. The CDR3 bases are TGCGCCAGCAGCCAAGATATGGGAGGGCCCTACGAGCAGTACTTC. The chain recombines TRBV4-1 with TRBJ2-7; TRBD2 agrees at 7 bases. The CDR3 is 15 amino acids. CDR1 is MGHRA, CDR2 YSYEKL, per germline. Trimming removed 0 bases from V and 2 bases from J; junction bases left unmatched: 4.

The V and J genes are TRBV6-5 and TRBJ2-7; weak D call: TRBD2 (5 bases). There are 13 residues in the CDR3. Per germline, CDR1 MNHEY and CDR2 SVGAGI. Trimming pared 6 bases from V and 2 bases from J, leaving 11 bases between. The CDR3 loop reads CASRGPGTYEQYF. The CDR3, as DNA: TGTGCCAGCAGGGGTCCGGGAACCTACGAGCAGTACTTC.

CDR3 nucleotides: TGTGCCAGCAGTTTGTACAGTTATGGCTACACCTTC. Translated, it gives CASSLYSYGYTF. The V call is TRBV2, the J call TRBJ1-2; D is undetermined. Looked up from germline, CDR1 is SNHLY and CDR2 is FYNNEI. CDR3 length equals 12 residues. Trimming shortened V by 5 bases and J by 5 bases, and 9 bases separated the two germline ends.

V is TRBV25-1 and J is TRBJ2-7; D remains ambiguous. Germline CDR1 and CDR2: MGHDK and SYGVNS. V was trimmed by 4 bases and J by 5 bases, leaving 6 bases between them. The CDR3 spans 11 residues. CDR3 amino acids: CASSGFHEQYF. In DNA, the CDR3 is TGTGCCAGCAGTGGGTTCCACGAGCAGTACTTC.

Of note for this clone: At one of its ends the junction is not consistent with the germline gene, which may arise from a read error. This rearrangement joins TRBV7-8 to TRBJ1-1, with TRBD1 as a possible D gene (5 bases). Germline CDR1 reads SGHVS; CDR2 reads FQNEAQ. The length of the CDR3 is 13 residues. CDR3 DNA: TGTGCCAGCAGCGGGACGATGAAAACTGAAGCTTTCTTT. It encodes CASSGTMKTEAFF. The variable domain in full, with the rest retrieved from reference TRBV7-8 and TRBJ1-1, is GAGVSQSPRYKVAKRGQDVALRCDPISGHVSLFWYQQALGQGPEFLTYFQNEAQLDKSGLPSDRFFAERPEGSVSTLKIQRTQQEDSAVYLCASSGTMKTEAFFGQGTRLTVV.

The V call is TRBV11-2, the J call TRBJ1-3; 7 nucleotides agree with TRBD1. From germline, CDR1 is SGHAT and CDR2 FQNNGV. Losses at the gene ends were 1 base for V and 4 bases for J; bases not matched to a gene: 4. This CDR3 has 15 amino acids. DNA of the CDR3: TGTGCCAGCAGCTTAGGACAGGGTTCAGGAAACACCATATATTTT. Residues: CASSLGQGSGNTIYF.

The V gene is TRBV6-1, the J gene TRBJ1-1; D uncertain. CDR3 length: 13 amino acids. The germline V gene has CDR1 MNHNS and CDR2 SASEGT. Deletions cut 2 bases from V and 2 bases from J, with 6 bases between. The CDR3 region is CASSEYRNTEAFF. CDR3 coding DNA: TGTGCCAGCAGTGAATATAGAAACACTGAAGCTTTCTTT.

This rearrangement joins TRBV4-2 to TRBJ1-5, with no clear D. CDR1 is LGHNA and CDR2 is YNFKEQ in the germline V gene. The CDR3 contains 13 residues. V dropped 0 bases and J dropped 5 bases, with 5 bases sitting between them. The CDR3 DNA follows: TGTGCCAGCAGCCAAGATAGGGATCAGCCCCAGCATTTT. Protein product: CASSQDRDQPQHF.

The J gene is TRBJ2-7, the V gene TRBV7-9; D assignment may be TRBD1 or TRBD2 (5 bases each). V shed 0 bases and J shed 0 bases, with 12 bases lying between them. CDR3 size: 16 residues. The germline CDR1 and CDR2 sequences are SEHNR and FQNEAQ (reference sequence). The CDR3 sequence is CASSLAGTVLSYEQYF. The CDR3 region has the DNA TGTGCCAGCAGCTTAGCGGGGACGGTGCTCTCCTACGAGCAGTACTTC. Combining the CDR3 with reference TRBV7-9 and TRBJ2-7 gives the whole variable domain DTGVSQNPRHKITKRGQNVTFRCDPISEHNRLYWYRQTLGQGPEFLTYFQNEAQLEKSRLLSDRFSAERPKGSFSTLEIQRTEQGDSAMYLCASSLAGTVLSYEQYFGPGTRLTVT.

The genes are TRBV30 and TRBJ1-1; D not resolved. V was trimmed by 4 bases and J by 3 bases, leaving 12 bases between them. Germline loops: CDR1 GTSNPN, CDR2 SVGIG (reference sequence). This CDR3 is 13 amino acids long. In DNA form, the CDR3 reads TGTGCCTGGACTCGGATGAGAGACACTGAAGCTTTCTTT. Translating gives CAWTRMRDTEAFF.

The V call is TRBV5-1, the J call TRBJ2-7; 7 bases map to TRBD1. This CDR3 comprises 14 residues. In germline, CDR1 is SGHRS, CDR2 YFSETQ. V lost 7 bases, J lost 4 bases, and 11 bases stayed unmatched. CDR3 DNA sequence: TGCGCCAGCGGAGCGACAGGGACGGTATACGAGCAGTACTTC. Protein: CASGATGTVYEQYF.

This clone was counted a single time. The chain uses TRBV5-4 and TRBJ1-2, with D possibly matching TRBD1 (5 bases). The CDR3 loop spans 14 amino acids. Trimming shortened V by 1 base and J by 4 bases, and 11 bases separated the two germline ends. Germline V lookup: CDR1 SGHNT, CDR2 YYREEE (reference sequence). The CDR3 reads CASSLIGGTYGYTF. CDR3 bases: TGTGCCAGCAGCTTGATCGGGGGTACCTATGGCTACACCTTC.

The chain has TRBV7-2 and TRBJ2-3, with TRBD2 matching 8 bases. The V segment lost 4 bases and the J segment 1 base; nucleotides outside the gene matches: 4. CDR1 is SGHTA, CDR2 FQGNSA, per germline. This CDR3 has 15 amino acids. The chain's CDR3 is CASSSSAGGTDTQYF. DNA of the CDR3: TGTGCCAGCAGCTCCTCAGCGGGGGGCACAGATACGCAGTATTTT. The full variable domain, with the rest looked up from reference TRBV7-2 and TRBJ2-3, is GAGVSQSPSNKVTEKGKDVELRCDPISGHTALYWYRQSLGQGLEFLIYFQGNSAPDKSGLPSDRFSAERTGGSVSTLTIQRTQQEDSAVYLCASSSSAGGTDTQYFGPGTRLTVL.

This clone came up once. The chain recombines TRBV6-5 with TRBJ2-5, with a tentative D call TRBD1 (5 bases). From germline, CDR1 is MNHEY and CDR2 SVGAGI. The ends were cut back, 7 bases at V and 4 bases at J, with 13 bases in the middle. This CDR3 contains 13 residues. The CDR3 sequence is CASMRWGGETQYF. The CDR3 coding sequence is TGTGCCAGCATGAGGTGGGGCGGAGAGACCCAGTACTTC.

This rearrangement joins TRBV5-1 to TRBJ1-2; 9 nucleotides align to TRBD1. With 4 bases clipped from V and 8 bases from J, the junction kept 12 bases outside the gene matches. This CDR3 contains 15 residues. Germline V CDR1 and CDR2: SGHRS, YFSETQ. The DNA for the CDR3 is TGCGCCAGCAGCGCAGCGCGACAGGGGGGTATGGGCTACACCTTC. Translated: CASSAARQGGMGYTF. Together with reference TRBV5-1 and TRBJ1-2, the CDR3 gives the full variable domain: KAGVTQTPRYLIKTRGQQVTLSCSPISGHRSVSWYQQTPGQGLQFLFEYFSETQRNKGNFPGRFSGRQFSNSRSEMNVSTLELGDSALYLCASSAARQGGMGYTFGSGTRLTVV.

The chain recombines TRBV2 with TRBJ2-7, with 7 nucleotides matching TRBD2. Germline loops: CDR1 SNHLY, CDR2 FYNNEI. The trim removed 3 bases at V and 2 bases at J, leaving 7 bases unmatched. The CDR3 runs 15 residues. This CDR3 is CASSDGASGAYEQYF. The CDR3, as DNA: TGTGCCAGCAGTGATGGTGCTAGCGGCGCCTACGAGCAGTACTTC.

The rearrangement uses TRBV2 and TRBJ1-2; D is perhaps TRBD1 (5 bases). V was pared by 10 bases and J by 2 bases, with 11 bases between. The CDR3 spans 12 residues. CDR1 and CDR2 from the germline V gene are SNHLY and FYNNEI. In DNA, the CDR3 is TGTGCCATTCAGACAGCCAACTATGGCTACACCTTC. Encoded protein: CAIQTANYGYTF.

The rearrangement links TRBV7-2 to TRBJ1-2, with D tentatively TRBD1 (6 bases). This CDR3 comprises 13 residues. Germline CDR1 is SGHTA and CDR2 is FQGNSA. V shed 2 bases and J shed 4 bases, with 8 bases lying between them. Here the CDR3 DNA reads TGTGCCAGCAGCTTACAGGGGATCTATGGCTACACCTTC. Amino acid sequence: CASSLQGIYGYTF. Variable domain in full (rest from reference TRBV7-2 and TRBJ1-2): GAGVSQSPSNKVTEKGKDVELRCDPISGHTALYWYRQSLGQGLEFLIYFQGNSAPDKSGLPSDRFSAERTGGSVSTLTIQRTQQEDSAVYLCASSLQGIYGYTFGSGTRLTVV.

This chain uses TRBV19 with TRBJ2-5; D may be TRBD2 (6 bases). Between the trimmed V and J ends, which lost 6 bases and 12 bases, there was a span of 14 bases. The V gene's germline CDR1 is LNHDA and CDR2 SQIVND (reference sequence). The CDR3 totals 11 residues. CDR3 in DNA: TGTGCCAGTAGCCGAGGCGGGAACAAGTACTTC. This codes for CASSRGGNKYF.

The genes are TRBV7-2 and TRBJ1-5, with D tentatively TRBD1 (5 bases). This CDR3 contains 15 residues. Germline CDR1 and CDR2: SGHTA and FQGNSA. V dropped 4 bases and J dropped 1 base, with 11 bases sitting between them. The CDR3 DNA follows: TGTGCCAGCAGCTCGGGACGAGAAAGCAATCAGCCCCAGCATTTT. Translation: CASSSGRESNQPQHF.

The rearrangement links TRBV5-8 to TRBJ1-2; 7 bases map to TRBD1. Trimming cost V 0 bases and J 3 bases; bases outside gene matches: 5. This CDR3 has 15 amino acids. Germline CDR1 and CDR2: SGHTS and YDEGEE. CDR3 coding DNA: TGTGCCAGCAGCTTGGCTTCGGGACAGCACTATGGCTACACCTTC. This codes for CASSLASGQHYGYTF.

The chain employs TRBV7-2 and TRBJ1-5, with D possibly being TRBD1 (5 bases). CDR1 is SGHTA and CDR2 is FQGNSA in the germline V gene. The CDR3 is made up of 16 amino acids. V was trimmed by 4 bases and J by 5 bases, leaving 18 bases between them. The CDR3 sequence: CASSSRRPGRDQPQHF. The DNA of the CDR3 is TGTGCCAGCAGCTCCCGCCGTCCAGGGCGGGATCAGCCCCAGCATTTT.

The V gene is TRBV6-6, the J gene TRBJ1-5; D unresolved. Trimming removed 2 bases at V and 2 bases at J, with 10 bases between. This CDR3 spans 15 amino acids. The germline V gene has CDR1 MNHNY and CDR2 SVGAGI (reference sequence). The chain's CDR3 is CASSYDRSRNQPQHF. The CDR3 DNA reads TGTGCCAGCAGTTACGATAGGAGTCGCAATCAGCCCCAGCATTTT.